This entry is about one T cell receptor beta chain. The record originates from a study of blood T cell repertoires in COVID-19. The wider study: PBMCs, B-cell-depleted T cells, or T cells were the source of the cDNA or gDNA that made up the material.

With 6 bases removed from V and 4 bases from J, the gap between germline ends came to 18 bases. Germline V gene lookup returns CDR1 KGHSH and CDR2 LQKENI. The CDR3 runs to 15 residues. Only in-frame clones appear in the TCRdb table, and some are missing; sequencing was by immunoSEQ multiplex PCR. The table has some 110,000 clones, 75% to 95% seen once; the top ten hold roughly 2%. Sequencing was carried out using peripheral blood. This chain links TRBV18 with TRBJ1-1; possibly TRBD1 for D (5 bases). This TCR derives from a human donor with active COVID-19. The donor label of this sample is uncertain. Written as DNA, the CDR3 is TGTGCCAGCTCCCCCGGCCACACAGGCGGCACTGAAGCTTTCTTT. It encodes CASSPGHTGGTEAFF. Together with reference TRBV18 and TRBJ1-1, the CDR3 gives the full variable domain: NAGVMQNPRHLVRRRGQEARLRCSPMKGHSHVYWYRQLPEEGLKFMVYLQKENIIDESGMPKERFSAEFPKEGPSILRIQQVVRGDSAAYFCASSPGHTGGTEAFFGQGTRLTVV.